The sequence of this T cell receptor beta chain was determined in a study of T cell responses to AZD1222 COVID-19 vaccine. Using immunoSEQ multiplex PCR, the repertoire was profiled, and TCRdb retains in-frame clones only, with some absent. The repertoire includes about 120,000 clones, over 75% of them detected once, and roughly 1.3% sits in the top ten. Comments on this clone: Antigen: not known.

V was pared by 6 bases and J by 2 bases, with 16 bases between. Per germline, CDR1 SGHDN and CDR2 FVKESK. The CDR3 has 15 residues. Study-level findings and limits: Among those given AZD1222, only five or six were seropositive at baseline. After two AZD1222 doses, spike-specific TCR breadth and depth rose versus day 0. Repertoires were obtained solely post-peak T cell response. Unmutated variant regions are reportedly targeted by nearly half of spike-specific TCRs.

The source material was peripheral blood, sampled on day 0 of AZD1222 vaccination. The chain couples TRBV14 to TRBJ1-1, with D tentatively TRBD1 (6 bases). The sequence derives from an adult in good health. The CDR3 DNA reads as TGTGCCAGCAGGCCAATGGGGGGGCGAAACACTGAAGCTTTCTTT. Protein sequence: CASRPMGGRNTEAFF. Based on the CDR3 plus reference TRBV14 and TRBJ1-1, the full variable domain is EAGVTQFPSHSVIEKGQTVTLRCDPISGHDNLYWYRRVMGKEIKFLLHFVKESKQDESGMPNNRFLAERTGGTYSTLKVQPAELEDSGVYFCASRPMGGRNTEAFFGQGTRLTVV.